This T cell receptor (delta chain) was captured in a study of gamma-delta T cells after stem cell transplantation. TCRdb re-processed the RT-PCR reads via CATT. The sample consists of about 2,600 delta-chain clones, 3% of them appearing once. This clonotype originated in a human donor. It is not recorded whose cells these are; they may come from a transplant donor. The material sequenced was gamma-delta T cells.

CDR3 sequence: CACDTGGYKGTTAWDTRQMFF. CDR3 DNA: TGTGCCTGTGACACCGGAGGGTATAAGGGGACTACAGCCTGGGACACCCGACAGATGTTTTTC. The chain uses TRDV2 and TRDJ3, with D possibly matching TRDD3 (5 bases). There are 21 residues in the CDR3. CDR1 is GEAIGNYY, CDR2 EKD, per germline. The ends were cut back, 0 bases at V and 2 bases at J, with 22 bases in the middle.